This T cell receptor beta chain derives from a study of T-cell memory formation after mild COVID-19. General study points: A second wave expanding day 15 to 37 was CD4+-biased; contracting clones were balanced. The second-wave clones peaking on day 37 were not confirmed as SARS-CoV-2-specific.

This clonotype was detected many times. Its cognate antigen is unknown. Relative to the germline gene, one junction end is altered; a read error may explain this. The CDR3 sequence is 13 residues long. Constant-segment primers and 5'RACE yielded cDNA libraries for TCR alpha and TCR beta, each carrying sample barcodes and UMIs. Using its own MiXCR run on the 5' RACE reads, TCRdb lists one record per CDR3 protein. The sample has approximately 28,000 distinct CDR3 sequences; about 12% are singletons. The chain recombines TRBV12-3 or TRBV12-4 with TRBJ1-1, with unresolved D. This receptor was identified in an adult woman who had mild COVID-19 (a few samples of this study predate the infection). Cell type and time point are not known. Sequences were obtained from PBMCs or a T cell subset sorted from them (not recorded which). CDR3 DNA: TGTGCCAGCAGTTCCCGGGTGAACACCGAAGCTTTCTTT. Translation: CASSSRVNTEAFF.